This TCR beta chain was captured by sequencing in a study of regulatory T cells in long-lasting Graves disease. The TCR beta library used iRepertoire HTBI primers with Arm-PCR amplification of CDR3. A single record per CDR3 protein comes from TCRdb applying MiXCR to the multiplex PCR reads. The sample includes 520,000 or so distinct CDR3 sequences, 9.5% to 15% seen only once; the top ten take approximately 9%. This sample's time point: newly diagnosed GD, antithyroid drugs for less than 3 months. There was RNA extracted from PBMCs, and the TCR library was made from it. This clonotype has a count of ten or more. The CDR3 is 16 residues long. Trimming removed 2 bases from V and 0 bases from J, with 13 bases in between. The germline V gene encodes CDR1 SGHAT and CDR2 FQNNGV. This same sample was also taken into another study, of T cells in Graves' hyperthyroidism and ophthalmopathy.

This TCR came from a woman aged 25 to 39 with Graves disease. The sequencing used peripheral blood mononuclear cells (PBMCs), collected at new diagnosis, from a patient treated with antithyroid drugs. The chain uses TRBV11-2 and TRBJ1-2, with D maybe TRBD1 (5 bases). DNA of the CDR3: TGTGCCAGCAGCTTATTTTTGGGGGATACTAACTATGGCTACACCTTC. Translating it yields CASSLFLGDTNYGYTF.